This T cell receptor beta chain derives from a study of response to subunit inactivated influenza vaccine. Notes on the study in general: With each seasonal influenza vaccination, the authors suggested, few new T cells are recruited.

TCRdb processed the RT-PCR reads anew with MiXCR; each CDR3 protein has one entry. The data show about 650,000 distinct CDR3 sequences, 14% seen once. A remark on this clonotype: Its antigen is undetermined.

Germline-derived CDR1 and CDR2 are SGHAT and FQNNGV. The CDR3 totals 20 residues. J gave up 7 bases and V 5 bases, and 23 bases lay outside the gene matches. Source: PBMCs from blood, taken approximately 15 days before vaccination. The rearrangement links TRBV11-2 to TRBJ2-1; TRBD2 aligns across 10 bases. This sequence was found in a man between 45 and 60 years old who received an inactivated influenza vaccine. The CDR3 DNA is TGTGCCAGCAGCCATGGGACAGCCTTAGGGCTAGCGGGGGACTGGAATGAGCAGTTCTTC. Protein sequence: CASSHGTALGLAGDWNEQFF.